Following are 23 T cell receptor beta chains from one sample sequenced in a study of blood T cells in healthy people across ages. A J-beta primer mix and a sample-barcoded 5' primer were used in a second PCR of roughly 6 to 11 cycles. One entry per CDR3 protein results from TCRdb running MiXCR on the 5' RACE reads. The data contain about 1,500,000 distinct CDR3 sequences, 42% of them singletons. The material sequenced was blood. The receptors were sampled from a woman aged 18-35 years in good health.

This clonotype was counted only a few times. The V gene is TRBV7-6, the J gene TRBJ2-3, with D uncertain. The ends were cut back, 1 base at V and 4 bases at J, with 9 bases in the middle. The CDR3 covers 14 residues. The germline V gene encodes CDR1 SGHVS and CDR2 FNYEAQ. As DNA, the CDR3 is TGTGCCAGCAGCTTAGGACCGCTCGCAGATACGCAGTATTTT. Translation gives CASSLGPLADTQYF. The full variable domain, in which reference TRBV7-6 and TRBJ2-3 provide the parts outside the CDR3, is GAGVSQSPRYKVTKRGQDVALRCDPISGHVSLYWYRQALGQGPEFLTYFNYEAQQDKSGLPNDRFSAERPEGSISTLTIQRTEQRDSAMYRCASSLGPLADTQYFGPGTRLTVL.

This chain uses TRBV20-1 with TRBJ2-1; D is unclear. Germline lookup yields CDR1 DFQATT and CDR2 SNEGSKA (reference sequence). The CDR3 consists of 14 residues. V was trimmed by 5 bases and J by 4 bases, leaving 15 bases between them. The DNA of the CDR3 is TGCAGTGCTTTCTTACCTTTAGGGTACAATGAGCAGTTCTTC. This codes for CSAFLPLGYNEQFF.

This chain uses TRBV29-1 with TRBJ1-4, with D perhaps TRBD1 (6 bases). From germline, CDR1 is SQVTM and CDR2 ANQGSEA. This CDR3 region has 14 residues. V dropped 0 bases and J dropped 8 bases, with 13 bases sitting between them. The CDR3 reads CSVEDPGAREKLFF. The CDR3 nucleotides read TGCAGCGTTGAAGATCCAGGGGCAAGAGAAAAACTGTTTTTT.

This chain connects TRBV27 to TRBJ2-1, with 14 bases lining up with TRBD2. Germline CDR1 MNHEY, CDR2 SMNVEV (reference sequence). V was clipped by 5 bases and J by 5 bases; unmatched bases: 8. This CDR3 is 17 amino acids long. CDR3 loop: CASSILGLAGAHNEQFF. The CDR3 bases are TGTGCCAGCAGTATCCTGGGACTAGCGGGAGCGCACAATGAGCAGTTCTTC.

A word on this clonotype: Germline is not matched at one junction end, which may reflect a read error. This rearrangement joins TRBV20-1 to TRBJ2-1, with unresolved D. Germline-derived CDR1 and CDR2 are DFQATT and SNEGSKA (reference sequence). This CDR3 is built from 15 residues. In DNA form, the CDR3 reads TGCAGTGCTAGAGATGTGGCGGAAACCTACAATGAGCGGTTCTTC. Its translation is CSARDVAETYNERFF.

The genes are TRBV6-1 and TRBJ2-1, with D perhaps TRBD2 (5 bases). The CDR3 runs to 14 residues. Germline lookup yields CDR1 MNHNS and CDR2 SASEGT. Trimming took off 10 bases at V and 2 bases at J, with 15 bases between the two ends. CDR3 nucleotides: TGTGCCATCCTGAAAGCCGGGGCCTACAATGAGCAGTTCTTC. Protein: CAILKAGAYNEQFF.

The chain employs TRBV27 and TRBJ2-7; perhaps TRBD2 as D (7 bases). Between the trimmed V and J ends, which lost 5 bases and 1 base, there was a span of 15 bases. The CDR3 contains 15 residues. CDR1 MNHEY and CDR2 SMNVEV come from the germline V gene (reference sequence). The DNA for the CDR3 is TGTGCCAGCAGTATAACAGGGAGGGAGTCCTACGAGCAGTACTTC. Its translation: CASSITGRESYEQYF.

The count of this clonotype is one. The chain links TRBV12-3 or TRBV12-4 to TRBJ1-5, with D maybe TRBD1 (6 bases). CDR3 size: 12 residues. Deletions cut 8 bases from V and 6 bases from J, with 11 bases between. This chain's CDR3 is CASAQGTQPQHF. CDR3 nucleotide sequence: TGTGCCAGCGCCCAGGGGACTCAGCCCCAGCATTTT.

Points on this clonotype: A junction boundary mismatches the germline segment, possibly from a read error. This chain connects TRBV30 to TRBJ2-1; D call uncertain. The V gene's germline CDR1 is GTSNPN and CDR2 SVGIG (reference sequence). The CDR3 loop spans 11 amino acids. CDR3: CARSPRDEQFF. In DNA form, the CDR3 reads TGTGCCAGGAGTCCCCGCGATGAGCAGTTCTTC.

V usage is TRBV20-1 and J usage is TRBJ2-2; D is perhaps TRBD1 or TRBD2 (6 bases each). The germline V gene encodes CDR1 DFQATT and CDR2 SNEGSKA (reference sequence). The CDR3 covers 15 residues. Deletions cut 4 bases from V and 1 base from J, with 13 bases between. CDR3 protein: CSATLGGQNTGELFF. Written as DNA, the CDR3 is TGCAGTGCTACCCTGGGGGGACAGAACACCGGGGAGCTGTTTTTT.

This chain joins TRBV20-1 and TRBJ2-2; maybe TRBD1 (7 bases). The V gene lost 5 bases and the J gene lost 5 bases, with 12 bases spanning the gap. Germline CDR1 reads DFQATT; CDR2 reads SNEGSKA (reference sequence). The CDR3 covers 13 residues. This chain's CDR3 is CSASGGNTGELFF. In DNA form, the CDR3 reads TGCAGTGCTTCAGGGGGGAATACCGGGGAGCTGTTTTTT.

This clonotype was observed a few times. The chain uses TRBV7-3 and TRBJ2-1, with D perhaps being TRBD1 or TRBD2 (5 bases each). Trimming took off 3 bases at V and 8 bases at J, with 14 bases between the two ends. CDR3 length: 14 residues. Germline V gene data show CDR1 as SGHTA and CDR2 as FQGTGA. The CDR3 coding sequence is TGTGCCAGCAGCTTTGGCCGGGAAGGGGATGAGCAGTTCTTC. This gives the protein CASSFGREGDEQFF.

This rearrangement joins TRBV2 to TRBJ1-5; D is unclear. V was clipped by 4 bases and J by 11 bases, with 24 bases between them. This CDR3 is 16 amino acids long. Germline loops: CDR1 SNHLY, CDR2 FYNNEI. The CDR3 nucleotides are TGTGCCAGCAGTGTGTCGGGCCAATTCTCCGAGAAATCCCAGCATTTT. This translates into CASSVSGQFSEKSQHF.

The chain joins TRBV6-1 to TRBJ2-7, with a weak D call TRBD1 (6 bases). The CDR3 totals 14 residues. Trimming pared 6 bases from V and 2 bases from J, leaving 14 bases between. The germline gives CDR1 MNHNS, CDR2 SASEGT. DNA for the CDR3: TGTGCCAGCAGCCAGGCAGGGGACACCTACGAGCAGTACTTC. It translates to CASSQAGDTYEQYF.

CDR3 loop: CASSQDMWGTEQYF. The CDR3, as DNA: TGTGCCAGCAGCCAAGATATGTGGGGGACCGAGCAGTACTTC. The chain employs TRBV4-2 and TRBJ2-5; either TRBD1 or TRBD2 may supply D (5 bases each). TRBJ2-7 explains the end of the DNA better; the J call may be wrong. Germline-derived CDR1 and CDR2 are LGHNA and YNFKEQ. The CDR3 consists of 14 residues.

The rearrangement links TRBV20-1 to TRBJ1-2; D remains unclear. There are 14 residues in the CDR3. The V and J ends lost 1 base and 0 bases respectively, with 9 bases between them. Germline CDR1 is DFQATT and CDR2 is SNEGSKA (reference sequence). CDR3: CSARVRASNYGYTF. The CDR3 bases are TGCAGTGCTAGAGTACGCGCTTCTAACTATGGCTACACCTTC.

The chain carries TRBV18 and TRBJ1-2; 7 bases map to TRBD1. V shed 4 bases and J 4 bases; nucleotides not matched to a gene: 12. Germline CDR1 reads KGHSH; CDR2 reads LQKENI. The CDR3 is made up of 16 amino acids. The DNA for the CDR3 is TGTGCCAGCTCACTATCTTCGGGACAGAGAATCTATGGCTACACCTTC. Its translation: CASSLSSGQRIYGYTF.

The genes are TRBV3-1 and TRBJ2-3; perhaps D is TRBD1 or TRBD2 (5 bases each). The CDR3 sequence is 15 residues long. The germline V and J ends were trimmed by 1 base and 3 bases, with 11 bases remaining between them. Germline V gene data show CDR1 as LGHDT and CDR2 as YNNKEL (reference sequence). The CDR3 DNA follows: TGTGCCAGCAGCCAAGGGGGCTCGGGAACAGATACGCAGTATTTT. This encodes CASSQGGSGTDTQYF.

This clonotype was detected only a few times. V usage is TRBV9 and J usage is TRBJ2-3; D is uncertain. Germline CDR1 SGDLS, CDR2 YYNGEE. The CDR3 has 14 amino acids. Trimming cost V 1 base and J 4 bases, with 10 bases left between them. The CDR3: CASSVMVTPDTQYF. CDR3 sequence (DNA): TGTGCCAGCAGCGTAATGGTGACCCCAGATACGCAGTATTTT.

The chain is built from TRBV6-6 and TRBJ1-2; TRBD1 agrees at 10 bases. Germline V gives CDR1 MNHNY, CDR2 SVGAGI (reference sequence). This CDR3 has 17 amino acids. V was clipped by 0 bases and J by 8 bases; unmatched bases: 12. This chain's CDR3 is CASSYSSPRDRGTGYTF. CDR3 coding DNA: TGTGCCAGCAGTTACTCCAGTCCGAGGGACAGGGGCACGGGCTACACCTTC.

This clonotype was seen more than once but under ten times. The chain couples TRBV4-1 to TRBJ1-6; perhaps TRBD1 as D (6 bases). The CDR3 consists of 16 residues. Trimming took off 0 bases at V and 8 bases at J, with 14 bases between the two ends. Germline assignment: CDR1 MGHRA and CDR2 YSYEKL. This CDR3 reads CASSQDRYRGDSPLHF. In DNA form, the CDR3 reads TGCGCCAGCAGCCAAGATCGGTATAGGGGGGATTCACCCCTCCACTTT.

This clonotype was seen a handful of times. V and J are TRBV20-1 and TRBJ2-4; 7 bases agree with TRBD2. The J call may not be correct, given that the DNA end is closer to TRBJ2-7. CDR3 length: 14 residues. Germline V lookup: CDR1 DFQATT, CDR2 SNEGSKA (reference sequence). This chain's CDR3 is CSARGRDYDPEQYF. CDR3 DNA sequence: TGCAGTGCTAGAGGCCGGGACTATGACCCCGAGCAGTACTTC.

This rearrangement joins TRBV29-1 to TRBJ1-3; no reliable D call. The CDR3 consists of 14 residues. Looked up from germline, CDR1 is SQVTM and CDR2 is ANQGSEA. Trimming removed 6 bases from V and 4 bases from J, with 16 bases in between. The CDR3 sequence is CSVKIVGSGNTIYF. The DNA of the CDR3 is TGCAGCGTCAAAATCGTGGGCTCCGGAAACACCATATATTTT.